This T cell receptor beta chain was captured in a study of vaccination effects on CD4 cells after COVID-19. Under the ViraFEST assay, PBMC were stimulated with viral peptide pools so that antigen-specific CD4+ T cells expanded. Sequencing was performed afterwards. Having been cultured for around ten days, the cells underwent CD4+ T cell isolation. All vaccine recipients tested negative for nucleocapsid antibodies and had never contracted SARS-CoV-2 infection. A note on this clone: Its antigen is not known.

V lost 5 bases to trimming and J lost 2 bases, with 22 bases between them. The CDR3 contains 18 residues. CDR1 SGHTA and CDR2 FQGTGA come from the germline V gene. Clones were read by immunoSEQ multiplex PCR, and TCRdb kept only the in-frame ones, dropping some. There are about 55,000 clones in the sample; more than 60% occur only once, and 15% to 20% lies in the top ten. The origin of this receptor is a human donor who received a COVID-19 vaccine. V and J are TRBV7-3 and TRBJ1-5; D gene ambiguous. Source: CD4+ T cells from PBMCs cultured with SARS-CoV-2 spike peptides, taken before COVID-19 vaccination. DNA for the CDR3: TGTGCCAGCAGCCCCCATCCCCTTCAACGGACCGGCAATCAGCCCCAGCATTTT. Translation: CASSPHPLQRTGNQPQHF.